The following is a T cell receptor beta chain sequence with its context. TCRdb keeps only in-frame clones here, not all; method: immunoSEQ multiplex PCR. Of 390,000 or so clones listed, around 90% are singletons. Trimming shortened V by 1 base and J by 2 bases, and 6 bases separated the two germline ends. The CDR3 has 13 amino acids. CDR1 is SEHNR, CDR2 FQNEAQ, per germline (reference sequence). These data belong to a study of control samples from healthy donors and cancer patients. Material for sequencing was PBMCs. The chain carries TRBV7-9 and TRBJ2-7, with a possible D match to TRBD2 (5 bases). The clonotype was recovered from a man aged 35-49 years with head and neck cancer. The CDR3 here is CASSLDSAYEQYF. The CDR3 DNA reads TGTGCCAGCAGCTTAGATAGCGCCTACGAGCAGTACTTC.